The clone carrying this T cell receptor beta chain was recorded only once. Using immunoSEQ multiplex PCR, the repertoire was profiled, and TCRdb retains in-frame clones only, with some absent. The sample has about 480,000 clones, roughly 89% seen once; the top ten hold 9.5% to 15%. The data belong to a study of Ad26.COV2.S vaccination and SARS-CoV-2 variants. At the level of the study: The Ad26.COV2.S arm of the COV1001 trial was where the donor was placed.

Germline assignment: CDR1 SGHTA and CDR2 FQGTGA. V was pared by 5 bases and J by 4 bases, with 12 bases of the junction left unmatched. This CDR3 is built from 17 residues. Documented treatment: some 19 received Ad26.COV2.S at low or high dose, single or two shots; roughly five received placebo; per-sample allocation not given. Day 63 after the first vaccine or placebo injection was the time point for sampling. This sequence was found in a person between 18 and 59 years old who received the Ad26.COV2.S COVID-19 vaccine or a placebo. The sequencing here drew on peripheral blood, taken in a trial of Ad26.COV2.S vaccine versus placebo. The chain links TRBV7-3 to TRBJ2-2; TRBD1 matches 8 bases. CDR3 DNA: TGTGCCAGCAGCAGATTCGGTCCAGGGGGCCCCACCGGGGAGCTGTTTTTT. Its translation is CASSRFGPGGPTGELFF.